The rows below give T cell receptor beta chains drawn from one sample of a study of CD8+ T cells in alopecia areata. Repertoires were generated with immunoSEQ multiplex PCR, while TCRdb's copy carries only in-frame clones and drops some. The repertoire has some 210,000 clones, about 60% of them found once; the top ten carry under 0.5%. The starting material was CD4+ T cells sorted from blood, obtained at week 0. The receptor source for this set is a human donor with alopecia areata. CDR3s leave out the opening cysteine and the closing phenylalanine or tryptophan. For some rows the clone size is stated as once, few or many, or as a class when expanded; others skip it.

cdr3_aa j_call clone_size v_call
ASSFTGVTNEKLF TRBJ1-4 few TRBV2
AWSLPGGIDEQY TRBJ2-7 . TRBV30
ASSLSGLAYNEQF TRBJ2-1 . TRBV6-5
ASSIPGTSRDNEQF TRBJ2-1 . TRBV18
AWSVQQGTEAF TRBJ1-1 . TRBV30
AWSVHQGGAPEVAF TRBJ1-1 . TRBV30
ASSQGPKGPGNTGELF TRBJ2-2 once TRBV4-1
ASSVTAGVAF TRBJ1-1 . TRBV7-9
ASSSTGYGQY TRBJ2-7 . TRBV7-9
AWSVTPNTEAF TRBJ1-1 . TRBV30